One sample yielded the 17 T cell receptor beta chains listed below, sequenced in a study of blood T cell repertoires in COVID-19 (TCRdb year 2020). Library creation used the immunoSEQ multiplex PCR assay. In TCRdb, the immuneACCESS table is reduced to in-frame sequences with V and J assigned. These tables do not hold every clone; where another copy was compared, an unresolved V gene accounts for under half, and the others remain unexplained. The sample table holds approximately 100,000 clones, of which approximately 92% were seen once. The top ten clones comprise roughly 5.4% of the sample. The sequenced material came from peripheral blood. These receptors were obtained from an elderly woman with active COVID-19.

The rearrangement links TRBV18 to TRBJ2-7; no clear D. CDR3 length: 15 residues. With 3 bases removed from V and 0 bases from J, the gap between germline ends came to 12 bases. The germline CDR1 and CDR2 sequences are KGHSH and LQKENI. The CDR3 loop is CASSPQSGSSYEQYF. The CDR3 DNA follows: TGTGCCAGCTCACCCCAATCTGGCAGCTCCTACGAGCAGTACTTC.

V gene TRBV19 combines with J gene TRBJ1-2; D is ambiguous. Trimming removed 0 bases at V and 4 bases at J, with 12 bases between. The germline gives CDR1 LNHDA, CDR2 SQIVND (reference sequence). The CDR3 consists of 15 residues. In DNA, the CDR3 is TGTGCCAGTAGTATAGACGGCGGCCGGAGCTATGGCTACACCTTC. The encoded protein is CASSIDGGRSYGYTF.

The V call is TRBV15, the J call TRBJ2-1, with 12 bases that match TRBD2. The junction had 9 bases not matched to a gene; V was cut back by 5 bases and J by 10 bases. Germline lookup yields CDR1 LNHNV and CDR2 YYDKDF (reference sequence). The CDR3 covers 15 residues. This chain's CDR3 is CATSVTSGGALEQFF. The CDR3, as DNA: TGTGCCACCAGCGTGACTAGCGGGGGTGCGTTGGAGCAGTTCTTC.

The V call is TRBV7-3, the J call TRBJ2-2; D perhaps matches TRBD2 (6 bases). The CDR3 has 15 residues. V was clipped by 2 bases and J by 6 bases, with 13 bases between them. The germline V gene has CDR1 SGHTA and CDR2 FQGTGA. The CDR3 is CASSLSQGGAGELFF. Here the CDR3 DNA reads TGTGCCAGCAGCTTATCCCAGGGCGGGGCCGGGGAGCTGTTTTTT. Using reference TRBV7-3 and TRBJ2-2 for the parts outside the CDR3, the full variable domain is GAGVSQTPSNKVTEKGKYVELRCDPISGHTALYWYRQSLGQGPEFLIYFQGTGAADDSGLPNDRFFAVRPEGSVSTLKIQRTERGDSAVYLCASSLSQGGAGELFFGEGSRLTVL.

The genes are TRBV27 and TRBJ2-3, with 7 bases lining up with TRBD1. V trimming: 3 bases; J trimming: 1 base; junction bases outside the gene matches: 4. The CDR3 loop spans 15 amino acids. Looked up from germline, CDR1 is MNHEY and CDR2 is SMNVEV (reference sequence). The CDR3: CASSFPGQGTDTQYF. CDR3 nucleotides: TGTGCCAGCAGTTTTCCAGGACAGGGCACAGATACGCAGTATTTT.

The chain is built from TRBV27 and TRBJ2-2, with TRBD2 as a possible D gene (6 bases). V lost 2 bases to trimming and J lost 7 bases, with 11 bases between them. The CDR3 has 14 residues. Germline V gives CDR1 MNHEY, CDR2 SMNVEV (reference sequence). The DNA for the CDR3 is TGTGCCAGCAGTTTAGCGGGGTCCATCGGGGAGCTGTTTTTT. It translates to CASSLAGSIGELFF.

The J gene is TRBJ2-2, the V gene TRBV7-9; weak D call: TRBD2 (5 bases). CDR3 length: 11 amino acids. Germline V gene lookup returns CDR1 SEHNR and CDR2 FQNEAQ (reference sequence). Trimming removed 5 bases at V and 10 bases at J, with 8 bases between. DNA for the CDR3: TGTGCCAGCAGCAGTAGCGAGGAGCTGTTTTTT. Protein: CASSSSEELFF.

The chain joins TRBV28 to TRBJ1-5, with 9 bases fitting TRBD1. The V gene end was trimmed by 5 bases and the J gene end by 0 bases; junction bases not matched to a gene: 5. Germline values: CDR1 MDHEN, CDR2 SYDVKM. CDR3 length equals 16 residues. The CDR3 reads CASSRTGAYSNQPQHF. DNA for the CDR3: TGTGCCAGCAGTCGGACAGGGGCATATAGCAATCAGCCCCAGCATTTT.

This clone has a single count. V and J are TRBV6-2 or TRBV6-3 and TRBJ1-2; D possibly corresponds to TRBD1 (5 bases). The V gene lost 6 bases and the J gene lost 2 bases, with 13 bases spanning the gap. The CDR3 totals 14 residues. Per the germline V gene, CDR1 is MNHEY and CDR2 is SVGEGT. CDR3 DNA sequence: TGTGCCAGCAGCCAAGCAGGGTGGAACTATGGCTACACCTTC. It specifies CASSQAGWNYGYTF.

DNA for the CDR3: TGTGCCAGTAGTATTGGCCAGACAGCCTACGAGCAGTACTTC. Its protein product is CASSIGQTAYEQYF. The chain couples TRBV19 to TRBJ2-7, with D possibly being TRBD1 (5 bases). The CDR3 has 14 amino acids. Trimming cost V 3 bases and J 2 bases, with 11 bases left between them. CDR1 LNHDA and CDR2 SQIVND come from the germline V gene (reference sequence). The full variable domain, its missing parts supplied by reference TRBV19 and TRBJ2-7, is DGGITQSPKYLFRKEGQNVTLSCEQNLNHDAMYWYRQDPGQGLRLIYYSQIVNDFQKGDIAEGYSVSREKKESFPLTVTSAQKNPTAFYLCASSIGQTAYEQYFGPGTRLTVT.

This chain connects TRBV28 to TRBJ1-2, with a tentative D call TRBD1 (6 bases). This CDR3 contains 15 residues. The germline CDR1 and CDR2 sequences are MDHEN and SYDVKM. V lost 7 bases, J lost 3 bases, and 18 bases lay in between. The CDR3, as DNA: TGTGCCAGCACCACGTCAGGGGCCGGCGACTATGGCTACACCTTC. Translation: CASTTSGAGDYGYTF.

The chain links TRBV27 to TRBJ1-5; 10 nucleotides align to TRBD1. Trimming took 3 bases from V and 5 from J; bases not matched to a gene: 4. CDR3 length: 15 amino acids. Germline V gene data show CDR1 as MNHEY and CDR2 as SMNVEV (reference sequence). The chain's CDR3 is CASSFDRGPHQPQHF. CDR3 DNA: TGTGCCAGCAGTTTTGACAGGGGGCCACATCAGCCCCAGCATTTT.

This clone was counted a single time. The rearrangement uses TRBV12-3 or TRBV12-4 and TRBJ2-2; D gene uncertain. Trimming cost V 10 bases and J 5 bases, with 8 bases left between them. The CDR3 loop spans 11 amino acids. DNA of the CDR3: TGTGCCACCCGGGTAACCGGGGAGCTGTTTTTT. It encodes CATRVTGELFF.

The gene calls are TRBV28 and TRBJ1-2, with 11 bases identical to TRBD1. CDR3 length: 17 residues. Germline V CDR1 and CDR2: MDHEN, SYDVKM. V lost 3 bases, J lost 1 base, and 7 bases stayed unmatched. CDR3 nucleotides: TGTGCCAGCAGTTTGGGGGGACAGGGGGGATTTAACTATGGCTACACCTTC. This sequence encodes CASSLGGQGGFNYGYTF.

This chain connects TRBV29-1 to TRBJ2-7; TRBD1 agrees at 7 bases. The germline V gene encodes CDR1 SQVTM and CDR2 ANQGSEA. The CDR3 contains 13 residues. With V trimmed by 0 bases and J by 9 bases, 8 bases remained unmatched. The CDR3, as DNA: TGCAGCGTTGAAGAAGGGACAGCTTTTGGGCAGTACTTC. It is translated as CSVEEGTAFGQYF.

The J gene is TRBJ2-1, the V gene TRBV19; D not resolved. Germline-derived CDR1 and CDR2 are LNHDA and SQIVND (reference sequence). The CDR3 is made up of 11 amino acids. The V gene lost 3 bases and the J gene lost 7 bases, with 4 bases spanning the gap. The CDR3 sequence: CASSMRNEQFF. The CDR3 coding sequence is TGTGCCAGTAGTATGCGGAATGAGCAGTTCTTC.

The chain combines TRBV28 with TRBJ1-4, with a possible D match to TRBD1 (5 bases). Looked up from germline, CDR1 is MDHEN and CDR2 is SYDVKM. The CDR3 consists of 18 residues. V lost 0 bases and J 2 bases, leaving 16 bases between the germline ends. The CDR3 DNA reads as TGTGCCAGCAGTTTATGGGGGGGTTCGCAGGGCACTAATGAAAAACTGTTTTTT. Protein: CASSLWGGSQGTNEKLFF.